The T cell receptor (beta chain) under discussion was sequenced for a study of blood T cells in healthy people across ages. The second PCR ran about 6 to 11 cycles with a sample-barcoded 5' primer and J-beta primers. TCRdb processed the 5' RACE reads anew with MiXCR; each CDR3 protein has one entry. Of almost 550,000 distinct CDR3 sequences in the sample, around 24% were seen once. Worth noting for this clonotype: At one end the junction does not follow the germline gene, possibly because of a read error.

The germline CDR1 and CDR2 sequences are LNHDA and SQIVND (reference sequence). The CDR3 runs to 14 residues. The same specimen was also included in a second study, on T cells of mothers and their children.

This chain connects TRBV19 to TRBJ1-4, with unresolved D. This sequence was found in a boy younger than 18 in good health. Sequenced sample: blood. Here the CDR3 reads CASSIWGGDENLFF. Here the CDR3 DNA reads TGTGCCAGTAGTATCTGGGGAGGAGATGAAAACCTGTTTTTT.